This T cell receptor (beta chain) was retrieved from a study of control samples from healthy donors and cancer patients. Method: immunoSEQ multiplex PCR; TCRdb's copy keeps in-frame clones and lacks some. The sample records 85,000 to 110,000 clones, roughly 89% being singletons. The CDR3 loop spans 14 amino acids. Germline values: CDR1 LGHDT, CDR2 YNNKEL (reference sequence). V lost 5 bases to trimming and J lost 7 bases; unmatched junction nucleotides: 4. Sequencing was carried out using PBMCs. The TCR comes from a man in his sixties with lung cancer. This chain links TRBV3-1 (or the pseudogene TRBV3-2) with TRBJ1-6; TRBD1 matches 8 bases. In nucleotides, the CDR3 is TGTGCCAGCAGCAACAGGGGGTCGAATTCACCCCTCCACTTT. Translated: CASSNRGSNSPLHF.